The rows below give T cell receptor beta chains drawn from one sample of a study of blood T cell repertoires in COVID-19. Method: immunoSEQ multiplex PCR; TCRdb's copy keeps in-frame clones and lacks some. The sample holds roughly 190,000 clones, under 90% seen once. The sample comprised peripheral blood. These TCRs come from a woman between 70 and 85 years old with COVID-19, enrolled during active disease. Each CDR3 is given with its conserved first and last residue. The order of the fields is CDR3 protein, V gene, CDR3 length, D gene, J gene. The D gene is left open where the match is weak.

CDR3 protein: CASRDQGAATAFF
V gene: TRBV12-3/TRBV12-4
CDR3 length: 13
D gene: TRBD1
J gene: TRBJ1-1

CDR3 protein: CASSLESLFTGNTIYF
V gene: TRBV11-2
CDR3 length: 16
D gene: NA
J gene: TRBJ1-3

CDR3 protein: CASSSAGANYEQYF
V gene: TRBV6-2/TRBV6-3
CDR3 length: 14
D gene: NA
J gene: TRBJ2-7

CDR3 protein: CASSAGGNTIYF
V gene: TRBV11-3
CDR3 length: 12
D gene: NA
J gene: TRBJ1-3

CDR3 protein: CASSRRGLNTGELFF
V gene: TRBV3-1/TRBV3-2
CDR3 length: 15
D gene: NA
J gene: TRBJ2-2

CDR3 protein: CASSPGGRRDTGELFF
V gene: TRBV5-4
CDR3 length: 16
D gene: TRBD2
J gene: TRBJ2-2

CDR3 protein: CASSLAPGAGELFF
V gene: TRBV5-6
CDR3 length: 14
D gene: NA
J gene: TRBJ2-2

CDR3 protein: CASSGTGGTYGYTF
V gene: TRBV19
CDR3 length: 14
D gene: TRBD1
J gene: TRBJ1-2

CDR3 protein: CASSFPPDTEAFF
V gene: TRBV11-3
CDR3 length: 13
D gene: NA
J gene: TRBJ1-1

CDR3 protein: CATSDSRAPGELFF
V gene: TRBV24-1
CDR3 length: 14
D gene: NA
J gene: TRBJ2-2

CDR3 protein: CASSSESGKLFF
V gene: TRBV11-2
CDR3 length: 12
D gene: NA
J gene: TRBJ1-4

CDR3 protein: CASSPSGGSYNEQFF
V gene: TRBV3-1/TRBV3-2
CDR3 length: 15
D gene: TRBD2
J gene: TRBJ2-1

CDR3 protein: CASSLAVQYNSPLHF
V gene: TRBV5-5
CDR3 length: 15
D gene: NA
J gene: TRBJ1-6

CDR3 protein: CASSPLVNTEAFF
V gene: TRBV18
CDR3 length: 13
D gene: NA
J gene: TRBJ1-1

CDR3 protein: CASSLLQGAERIEAFF
V gene: TRBV3-1/TRBV3-2
CDR3 length: 16
D gene: TRBD1
J gene: TRBJ1-1

CDR3 protein: CASSERFNEKLFF
V gene: TRBV6-1
CDR3 length: 13
D gene: NA
J gene: TRBJ1-4

CDR3 protein: CASSIDHGGSNQPQHF
V gene: TRBV19
CDR3 length: 16
D gene: NA
J gene: TRBJ1-5

CDR3 protein: CSVTGSGNTEAFF
V gene: TRBV29-1
CDR3 length: 13
D gene: NA
J gene: TRBJ1-1

CDR3 protein: CATSGRRNEQFF
V gene: TRBV15
CDR3 length: 12
D gene: NA
J gene: TRBJ2-1

CDR3 protein: CASSSRFDGYTF
V gene: TRBV5-6
CDR3 length: 12
D gene: NA
J gene: TRBJ1-2

CDR3 protein: CASSYPGMNTEAFF
V gene: TRBV6-5
CDR3 length: 14
D gene: NA
J gene: TRBJ1-1

CDR3 protein: CASSLVRGSGGYTF
V gene: TRBV5-6
CDR3 length: 14
D gene: NA
J gene: TRBJ1-2

CDR3 protein: CASSPRLRDSYNEQFF
V gene: TRBV7-2
CDR3 length: 16
D gene: NA
J gene: TRBJ2-1

CDR3 protein: CASSQGQGIQPQHF
V gene: TRBV3-1/TRBV3-2
CDR3 length: 14
D gene: TRBD1
J gene: TRBJ1-5

CDR3 protein: CASSWALVMRDTQYF
V gene: TRBV11-2
CDR3 length: 15
D gene: NA
J gene: TRBJ2-3

CDR3 protein: CASREWGQGNYGYTF
V gene: TRBV27
CDR3 length: 15
D gene: TRBD1
J gene: TRBJ1-2

CDR3 protein: CASSFAGWADTGELFF
V gene: TRBV5-6
CDR3 length: 16
D gene: NA
J gene: TRBJ2-2

CDR3 protein: CASSERFPYEQYF
V gene: TRBV6-1
CDR3 length: 13
D gene: NA
J gene: NA

CDR3 protein: CASRAGTAYGYTF
V gene: TRBV2
CDR3 length: 13
D gene: TRBD1
J gene: TRBJ1-2

CDR3 protein: CSVDIRGTGELFF
V gene: TRBV29-1
CDR3 length: 13
D gene: NA
J gene: TRBJ2-2

CDR3 protein: CSASERERSSTQYF
V gene: TRBV20-1
CDR3 length: 14
D gene: TRBD2
J gene: TRBJ2-3

CDR3 protein: CASIRGEVTGELFF
V gene: TRBV6-5
CDR3 length: 14
D gene: TRBD2
J gene: TRBJ2-2

CDR3 protein: CASSLGLGQGAYNEQFF
V gene: TRBV7-8
CDR3 length: 17
D gene: TRBD1
J gene: TRBJ2-1

CDR3 protein: CASSVLAANTGELFF
V gene: TRBV14
CDR3 length: 15
D gene: NA
J gene: TRBJ2-2

CDR3 protein: CASRAIQDNSYGYTF
V gene: TRBV6-6
CDR3 length: 15
D gene: NA
J gene: TRBJ1-2

CDR3 protein: CASSRQGGSNQPQHF
V gene: TRBV5-1
CDR3 length: 15
D gene: TRBD1
J gene: TRBJ1-5

CDR3 protein: CASTSTGGIYGYTF
V gene: TRBV27
CDR3 length: 14
D gene: TRBD1
J gene: TRBJ1-2

CDR3 protein: CASSTFNSASTDTQYF
V gene: TRBV19
CDR3 length: 16
D gene: NA
J gene: TRBJ2-3

CDR3 protein: CASSLRLVEDEQFF
V gene: TRBV13
CDR3 length: 14
D gene: NA
J gene: TRBJ2-1

CDR3 protein: CASSRGQETQYF
V gene: TRBV12-3/TRBV12-4
CDR3 length: 12
D gene: NA
J gene: TRBJ2-5

CDR3 protein: CASSDGLGADTQYF
V gene: TRBV25-1
CDR3 length: 14
D gene: NA
J gene: TRBJ2-3

CDR3 protein: CASSFSGGHEQYF
V gene: TRBV27
CDR3 length: 13
D gene: TRBD2
J gene: TRBJ2-7

CDR3 protein: CASSVGGLSYNEQFF
V gene: TRBV9
CDR3 length: 15
D gene: NA
J gene: TRBJ2-1

CDR3 protein: CASGLASFKYSDTEAFF
V gene: TRBV12-5
CDR3 length: 17
D gene: NA
J gene: TRBJ1-1

CDR3 protein: CASVGGERAGKYQETQYF
V gene: TRBV6-4
CDR3 length: 18
D gene: NA
J gene: TRBJ2-5

CDR3 protein: CASSPDLSSGNTIYF
V gene: TRBV18
CDR3 length: 15
D gene: NA
J gene: TRBJ1-3

CDR3 protein: CASSLSVVFTGELFF
V gene: TRBV11-2
CDR3 length: 15
D gene: NA
J gene: TRBJ2-2

CDR3 protein: CASSYSSGVLWAFF
V gene: TRBV6-6
CDR3 length: 14
D gene: NA
J gene: TRBJ1-1

CDR3 protein: CASDFGTGVLNNYGYTF
V gene: TRBV7-2
CDR3 length: 17
D gene: TRBD1
J gene: TRBJ1-2

CDR3 protein: CASRGKSGSSYNEQFF
V gene: TRBV5-1
CDR3 length: 16
D gene: NA
J gene: TRBJ2-1

CDR3 protein: CASRRRGASNQPQHF
V gene: TRBV27
CDR3 length: 15
D gene: NA
J gene: TRBJ1-5

CDR3 protein: CATSSRNTGELFF
V gene: TRBV15
CDR3 length: 13
D gene: NA
J gene: TRBJ2-2

CDR3 protein: CSVAPLAGKHEQFF
V gene: TRBV29-1
CDR3 length: 14
D gene: TRBD2
J gene: TRBJ2-1

CDR3 protein: CASSLDSVQGEQFF
V gene: TRBV28
CDR3 length: 14
D gene: TRBD1
J gene: TRBJ2-1

CDR3 protein: CASSPQGNYGYTF
V gene: TRBV14
CDR3 length: 13
D gene: NA
J gene: TRBJ1-2

CDR3 protein: CASSLAGVRGNEQFF
V gene: TRBV28
CDR3 length: 15
D gene: NA
J gene: TRBJ2-1

CDR3 protein: CASRLIPGQDNQPQHF
V gene: TRBV5-6
CDR3 length: 16
D gene: TRBD1
J gene: TRBJ1-5

CDR3 protein: CASSRPEGPPYGYTF
V gene: TRBV28
CDR3 length: 15
D gene: NA
J gene: TRBJ1-2

CDR3 protein: CASRRNRAGELFF
V gene: TRBV6-5
CDR3 length: 13
D gene: NA
J gene: TRBJ2-2

CDR3 protein: CASSELAGGNTIYF
V gene: TRBV10-2
CDR3 length: 14
D gene: NA
J gene: TRBJ1-3